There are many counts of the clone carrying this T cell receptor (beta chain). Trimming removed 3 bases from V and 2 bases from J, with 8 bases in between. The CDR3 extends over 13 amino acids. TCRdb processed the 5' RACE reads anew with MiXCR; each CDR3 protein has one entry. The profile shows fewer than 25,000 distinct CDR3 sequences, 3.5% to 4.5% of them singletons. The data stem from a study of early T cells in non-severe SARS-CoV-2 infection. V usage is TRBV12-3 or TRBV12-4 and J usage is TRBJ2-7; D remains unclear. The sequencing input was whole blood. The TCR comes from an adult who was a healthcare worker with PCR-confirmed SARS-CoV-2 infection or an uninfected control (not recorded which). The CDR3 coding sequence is TGTGCCAGCAGTTTCGGGTCAGCCTACGAGCAGTACTTC. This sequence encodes CASSFGSAYEQYF.